This T cell receptor (beta chain) was identified in a study of CDR3 diversity in severe acne. MiXCR was run by TCRdb on the PCR reads, yielding one entry per CDR3 protein. This sample has almost 85,000 distinct CDR3 sequences, with approximately 51% found just once. The sample holds many counts of this clonotype. This may come from a read error, since a much larger clone is one base off. The conserved final phenylalanine or tryptophan is absent from the CDR3, which likely points to a read error. Sequenced sample: blood. The receptor comes from a male donor in good health, without acne.

In nucleotides, the CDR3 is TGTGCCATTAGGACAGGTCCCATGCCTGAAGCTTTCCTT. Encoded protein: CAIRTGPMPEAFL. The chain has TRBV10-3 and TRBJ1-1; TRBD1 matches 7 bases. J gave up 6 bases and V 9 bases, and 10 bases lay outside the gene matches. The CDR3 runs 13 residues. The germline V gene has CDR1 ENHRY and CDR2 SYGVKD.